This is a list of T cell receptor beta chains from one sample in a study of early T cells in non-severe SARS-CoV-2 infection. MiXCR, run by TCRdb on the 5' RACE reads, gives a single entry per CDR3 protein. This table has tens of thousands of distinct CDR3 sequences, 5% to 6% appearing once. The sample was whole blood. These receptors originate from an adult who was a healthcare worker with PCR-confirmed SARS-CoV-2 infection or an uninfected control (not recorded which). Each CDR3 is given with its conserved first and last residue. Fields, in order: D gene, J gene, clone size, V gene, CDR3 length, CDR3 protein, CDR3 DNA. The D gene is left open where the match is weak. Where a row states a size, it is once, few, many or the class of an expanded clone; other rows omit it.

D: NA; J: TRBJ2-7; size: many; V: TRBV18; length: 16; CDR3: CASSPAATRVFYEQYF; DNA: TGTGCCAGCTCACCTGCGGCAACACGGGTATTCTACGAGCAGTACTTC
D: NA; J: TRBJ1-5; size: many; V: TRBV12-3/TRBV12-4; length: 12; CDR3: CASSLGNQPQHF; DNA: TGTGCCAGCAGTTTGGGCAATCAGCCCCAGCATTTT
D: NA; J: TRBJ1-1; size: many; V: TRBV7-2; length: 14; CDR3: CASEAGMRNTEAFF; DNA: TGTGCCAGCGAGGCCGGAATGAGGAACACTGAAGCTTTCTTT
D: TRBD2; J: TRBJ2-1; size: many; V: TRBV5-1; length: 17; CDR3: CASSLGRTSGGLYEQFF; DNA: TGCGCCAGCAGCTTAGGGCGGACTAGCGGGGGGTTATATGAGCAGTTCTTC
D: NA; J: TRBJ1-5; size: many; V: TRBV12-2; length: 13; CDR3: CASRTTGNQPQHF; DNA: TGTGCAAGTCGCACGACAGGCAATCAGCCCCAGCATTTT
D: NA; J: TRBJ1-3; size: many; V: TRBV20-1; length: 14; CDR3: CSAREGVDGNTIYF; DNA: TGCAGTGCCCGCGAAGGCGTAGACGGAAACACCATATATTTT
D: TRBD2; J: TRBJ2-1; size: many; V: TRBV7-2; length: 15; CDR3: CASSLTSGPHNEQFF; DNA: TGTGCCAGCAGCTTGACTAGCGGGCCTCACAATGAGCAGTTCTTC
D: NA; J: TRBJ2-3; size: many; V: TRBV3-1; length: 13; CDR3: CASSPHGGDTQYF; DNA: TGTGCCAGCAGCCCCCATGGGGGGGATACGCAGTATTTT
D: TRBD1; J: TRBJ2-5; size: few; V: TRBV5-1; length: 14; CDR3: CASSLATGAETQYF; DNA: TGCGCCAGCAGCTTGGCTACAGGGGCAGAGACCCAGTACTTC
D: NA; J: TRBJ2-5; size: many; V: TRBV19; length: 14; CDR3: CASSISFPVETQYF; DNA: TGTGCCAGTAGTATATCGTTCCCCGTAGAGACCCAGTACTTC
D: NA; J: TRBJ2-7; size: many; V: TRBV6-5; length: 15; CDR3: CASSYNLGAASEQYF; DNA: TGTGCCAGCAGTTACAATCTGGGCGCGGCCAGCGAGCAGTACTTC
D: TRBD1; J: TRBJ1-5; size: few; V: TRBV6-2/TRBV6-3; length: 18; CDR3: CASKTGTGEAYSNQPQHF; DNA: TGTGCCAGCAAAACAGGGACAGGTGAGGCTTATAGCAATCAGCCCCAGCATTTT
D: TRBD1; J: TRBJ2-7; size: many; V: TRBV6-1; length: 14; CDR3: CASSDAGGSYEQYF; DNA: TGTGCCAGCAGTGACGCAGGGGGCAGCTACGAGCAGTACTTC
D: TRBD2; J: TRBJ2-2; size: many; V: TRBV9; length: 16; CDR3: CASSVALADPPGELFF; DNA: TGTGCCAGCAGCGTAGCACTAGCGGACCCCCCCGGGGAGCTGTTTTTT
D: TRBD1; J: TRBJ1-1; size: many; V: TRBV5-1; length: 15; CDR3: CASSSLDRGPTEAFF; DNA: TGCGCCAGCAGCTCCTTGGACAGGGGGCCCACTGAAGCTTTCTTT
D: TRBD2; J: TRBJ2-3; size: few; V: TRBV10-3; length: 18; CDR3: CAIGPGLAGRQSTDTQYF; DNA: TGTGCCATCGGACCGGGACTAGCGGGCCGACAGAGCACAGATACGCAGTATTTT
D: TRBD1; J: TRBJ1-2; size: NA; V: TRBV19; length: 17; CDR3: CASYQFRTGGYGYGYTF; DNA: TGTGCCAGTTATCAGTTCCGGACAGGGGGCTACGGCTATGGCTACACCTTC
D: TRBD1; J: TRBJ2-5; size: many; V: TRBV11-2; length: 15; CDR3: CASSLTGTGAETQYF; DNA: TGTGCCAGCAGCTTAACGGGGACAGGCGCAGAGACCCAGTACTTC
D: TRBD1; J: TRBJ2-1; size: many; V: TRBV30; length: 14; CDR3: CAWSRQGINNEQFF; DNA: TGTGCCTGGAGTAGACAGGGAATTAACAATGAGCAGTTCTTC
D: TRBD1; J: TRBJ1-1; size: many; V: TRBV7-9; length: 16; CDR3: CASSPGGGGRGTEAFF; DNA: TGTGCCAGCAGTCCCGGAGGGGGCGGTCGCGGCACTGAAGCTTTCTTT
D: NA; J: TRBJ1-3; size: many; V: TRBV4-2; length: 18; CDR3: CASSRGGIRSLSGNTIYF; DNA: TGTGCCAGCAGCCGGGGAGGAATTAGAAGCCTCTCTGGAAACACCATATATTTT
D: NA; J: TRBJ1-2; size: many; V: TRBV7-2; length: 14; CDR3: CASARRGGLYGYTF; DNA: TGTGCCAGCGCCCGCCGCGGGGGCCTCTATGGCTACACCTTC
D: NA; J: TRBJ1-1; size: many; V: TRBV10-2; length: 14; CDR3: CASSRTPMNTEAFF; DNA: TGCGCCAGCAGCCGGACCCCCATGAACACTGAAGCTTTCTTT
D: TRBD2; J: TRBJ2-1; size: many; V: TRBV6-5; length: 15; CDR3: CASSYRREGRHEQFF; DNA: TGTGCCAGCAGTTACCGGCGGGAGGGCCGACATGAGCAGTTCTTC
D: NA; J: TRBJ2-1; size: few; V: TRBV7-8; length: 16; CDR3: CASSLVRGLVYNEQFF; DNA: TGTGCCAGCAGCTTAGTCAGGGGACTGGTATACAATGAGCAGTTCTTC
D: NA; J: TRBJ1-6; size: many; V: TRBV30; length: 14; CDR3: CAWSGWQGVSPLHF; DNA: TGTGCCTGGAGTGGGTGGCAGGGAGTATCACCCCTCCACTTT
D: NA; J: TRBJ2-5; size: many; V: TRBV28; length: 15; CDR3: CASSSPSWSEETQYF; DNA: TGTGCCAGCAGTTCCCCTAGCTGGAGCGAGGAGACCCAGTACTTC
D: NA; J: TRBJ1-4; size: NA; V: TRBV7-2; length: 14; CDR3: CASSLSGGSEKLFF; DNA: TGTGCCAGCAGCTTAAGTGGGGGATCTGAAAAACTGTTTTTT
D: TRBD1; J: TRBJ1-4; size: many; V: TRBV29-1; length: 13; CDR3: CSFRQGTNEKLFF; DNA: TGCAGCTTCCGACAGGGAACTAATGAAAAACTGTTTTTT
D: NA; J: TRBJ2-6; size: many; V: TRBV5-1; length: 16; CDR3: CASSPPSVTGANVLTF; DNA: TGCGCCAGCAGCCCCCCCTCGGTTACCGGGGCCAACGTCCTGACTTTC
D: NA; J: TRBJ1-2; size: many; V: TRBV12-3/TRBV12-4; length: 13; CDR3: CASSPTENYGYTF; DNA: TGTGCCAGCAGTCCCACAGAGAACTATGGCTACACCTTC